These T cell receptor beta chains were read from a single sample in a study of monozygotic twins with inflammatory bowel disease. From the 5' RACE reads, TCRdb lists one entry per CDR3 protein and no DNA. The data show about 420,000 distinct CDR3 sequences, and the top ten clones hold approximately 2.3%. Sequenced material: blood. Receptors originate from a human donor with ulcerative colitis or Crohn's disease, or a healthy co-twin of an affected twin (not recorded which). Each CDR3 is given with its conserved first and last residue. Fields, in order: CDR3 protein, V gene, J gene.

CASSNQGLRVPTQYF	TRBV19	TRBJ2-3
CASSQAGSRGHEQYF	TRBV5-1	TRBJ2-7
CSARPQGLNTEAFF	TRBV20-1	TRBJ1-1
CASSYRDRQETQYF	TRBV5-1	TRBJ2-5
CASSSNFGEQFF	TRBV6-6	TRBJ2-1
CASSSIGGFEQYF	TRBV3-1	TRBJ2-7
CASSPKGQLGNTIYF	TRBV7-8	TRBJ1-3
CASSSSKMQGRFGFF	TRBV11-1	TRBJ1-1
CASSQYGEGTEAFF	TRBV5-1	TRBJ1-1
CASSQNSGGLTNEQFF	TRBV14	TRBJ2-1
CASSQSGQTILNSPLHF	TRBV4-1	TRBJ1-6
CASSVEGFSTDTQYF	TRBV2	TRBJ2-3
CASSPGGVVQPQHF	TRBV6-1	TRBJ1-5
CSAGAAIQPLHF	TRBV20-1	TRBJ1-6
CASSLIGGNYGYTF	TRBV12-3/TRBV12-4	TRBJ1-2
CSVGQGDGNEQFF	TRBV29-1	TRBJ2-1
CASSSPIAGADTGELFF	TRBV11-2	TRBJ2-2
CASGHLGSGANVLTF	TRBV6-1	TRBJ2-6
CASIPWTSGSKTDTQYF	TRBV6-1	TRBJ2-3
CASSQATSGDPKETQYF	TRBV4-1	TRBJ2-5
CATSDSTDPLGSDTQYF	TRBV24-1	TRBJ2-3
CAISESTGRGSWGRGSYNEQFF	TRBV10-3	TRBJ2-1
CASSQRRGTQYF	TRBV3-1	TRBJ2-7
CSVDGQGNTEAFF	TRBV29-1	TRBJ1-1
CASSYIRGWNTGELFF	TRBV6-5	TRBJ2-2
CASSQGRQVNQPQHF	TRBV3-1	TRBJ1-5
CASSSWTGGANTEAFF	TRBV5-5	TRBJ1-1
CASSQDHGTPGYEQYF	TRBV4-3	TRBJ2-7
CASTANRGEKLFF	TRBV28	TRBJ1-4
CASSTGFQETQYF	TRBV5-4	TRBJ2-5
CASSLIGGTSGKTYEQYF	TRBV7-8	TRBJ2-7
CASSYSTSGRVGEQFF	TRBV6-5	TRBJ2-1
CATSRDLQGLAPNTGELFF	TRBV15	TRBJ2-2
CSVDPTGTRYEQYF	TRBV29-1	TRBJ2-7
CASSESTVNQPQHF	TRBV2	TRBJ1-5
CASSLEGGMGNSPLHF	TRBV7-2	TRBJ1-6
CASSLILSAGEHGYTF	TRBV12-3/TRBV12-4	TRBJ1-2
CASSRNGPRNTGELFF	TRBV7-2	TRBJ2-2
CASSLHPAREQFF	TRBV28	TRBJ2-1
CASSDRVDGYTF	TRBV6-1	TRBJ1-2
CASGDRAPNTEAFF	TRBV12-3/TRBV12-4	TRBJ1-1
CSVGPRTSSPNEQFF	TRBV29-1	TRBJ2-1
CASRTGLAGPYEQYF	TRBV19	TRBJ2-7
CASSLARGDPRRSGANVLTF	TRBV5-6	TRBJ2-6
CSALDSHRGSYEQYF	TRBV20-1	TRBJ2-7
CASSVSSMGAGANVLTF	TRBV9	TRBJ2-6